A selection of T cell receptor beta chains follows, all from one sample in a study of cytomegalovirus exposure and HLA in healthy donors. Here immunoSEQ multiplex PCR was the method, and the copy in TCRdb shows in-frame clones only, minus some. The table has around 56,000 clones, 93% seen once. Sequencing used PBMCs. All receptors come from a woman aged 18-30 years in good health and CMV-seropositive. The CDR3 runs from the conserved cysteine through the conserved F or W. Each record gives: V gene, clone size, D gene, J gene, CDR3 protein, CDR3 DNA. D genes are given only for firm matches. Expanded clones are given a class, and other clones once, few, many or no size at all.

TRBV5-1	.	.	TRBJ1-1	CASSLTGSIMNTEAFF	TGCGCCAGCAGCTTGACAGGATCGATCATGAACACTGAAGCTTTCTTT
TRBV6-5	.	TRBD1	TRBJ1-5	CASSTGGWFQPQHF	TGTGCCAGCAGTACAGGGGGGTGGTTTCAGCCCCAGCATTTT
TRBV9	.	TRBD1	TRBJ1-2	CASSVGTVTRTNYGYTF	TGTGCCAGCAGCGTTGGGACAGTCACCCGGACTAACTATGGCTACACCTTC
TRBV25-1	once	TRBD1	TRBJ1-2	CASRGQGPLSGYTF	TGTGCCAGCAGGGGACAGGGCCCCCTATCTGGCTACACCTTC
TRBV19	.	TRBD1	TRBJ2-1	CASSRGQGVDEQFF	TGTGCCAGTAGTAGGGGACAGGGGGTGGATGAGCAGTTCTTC
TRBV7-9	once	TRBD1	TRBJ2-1	CASVSGQGSGEQFF	TGTGCCAGCGTTTCGGGACAGGGCTCTGGGGAGCAGTTCTTC
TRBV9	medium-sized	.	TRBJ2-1	CASSVAAGPDNEQFF	TGTGCCAGCAGCGTAGCGGCGGGGCCTGACAATGAGCAGTTCTTC
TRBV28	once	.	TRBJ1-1	CAGQRAGLDAFF	TGTGCCGGCCAGAGAGCGGGGTTGGATGCTTTCTTT
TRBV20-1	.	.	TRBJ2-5	CSAREQTQYF	TGCAGTGCCCGGGAGCAGACCCAGTACTTC
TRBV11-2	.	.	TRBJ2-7	CASSLGFDEQYF	TGTGCCAGCAGCTTAGGTTTCGACGAGCAGTACTTC
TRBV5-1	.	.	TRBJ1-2	CASSPYRASNYGYTF	TGCGCCAGCAGCCCTTACAGGGCTTCTAATTATGGCTACACCTTC
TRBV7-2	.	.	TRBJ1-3	CASSFTRQSPSGNTIYF	TGTGCCAGCAGCTTTACCAGACAGTCCCCCTCTGGAAACACCATATATTTT
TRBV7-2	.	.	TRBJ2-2	CASSPRRGNTGELFF	TGTGCCAGCAGCCCGCGCCGGGGGAACACCGGGGAGCTGTTTTTT
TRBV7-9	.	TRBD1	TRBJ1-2	CASSWTGVEGYTF	TGTGCCAGCAGCTGGACAGGGGTTGAAGGCTACACCTTC
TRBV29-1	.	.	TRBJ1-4	CSVVQGNEKLFF	TGCAGCGTTGTACAGGGTAATGAAAAACTGTTTTTT
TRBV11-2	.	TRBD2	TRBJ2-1	CASSYIAGAYNEQFF	TGTGCCAGCAGTTATATAGCGGGGGCCTACAATGAGCAGTTCTTC
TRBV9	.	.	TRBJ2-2	CASSVTVSNTGELFF	TGTGCCAGCAGCGTAACGGTTTCGAACACCGGGGAGCTGTTTTTT
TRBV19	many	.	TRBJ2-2	CASRMGPAGELFF	TGTGCCAGTAGGATGGGGCCTGCCGGGGAGCTGTTTTTT
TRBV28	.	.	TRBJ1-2	CASSLTVGYTF	TGTGCCAGCAGTCTCACTGTGGGCTACACCTTC
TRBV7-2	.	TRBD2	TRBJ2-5	CASRREGTSGQETQYF	TGTGCCAGCAGAAGGGAGGGGACTAGCGGCCAAGAGACCCAGTACTTC
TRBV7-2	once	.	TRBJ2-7	CASSQNSYEQYF	TGTGCCAGCAGCCAGAACTCCTACGAGCAGTACTTC
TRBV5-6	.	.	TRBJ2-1	CASSLGTVTYNEQFF	TGTGCCAGCAGCTTGGGGACAGTCACCTACAATGAGCAGTTCTTC
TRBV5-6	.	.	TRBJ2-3	CASSLAQTSWGFGTDTQYF	TGTGCCAGCAGCTTGGCCCAGACTAGTTGGGGGTTCGGCACAGATACGCAGTATTTT
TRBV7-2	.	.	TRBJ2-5	CASRLDRDQETQYF	TGTGCCAGCAGGCTAGACCGTGATCAAGAGACCCAGTACTTC
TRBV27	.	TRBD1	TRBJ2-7	CASSFETGGHEQYF	TGTGCCAGCAGTTTCGAGACAGGGGGCCACGAGCAGTACTTC
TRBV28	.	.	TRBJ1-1	CASSLKRGMRAFF	TGTGCCAGCAGTTTAAAAAGGGGGATGCGAGCTTTCTTT
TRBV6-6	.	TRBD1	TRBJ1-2	CASSNSDREEYYGYTF	TGTGCCAGCAGTAACTCCGACAGGGAGGAGTACTATGGCTACACCTTC
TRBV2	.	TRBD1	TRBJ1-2	CATQQGAWGYTF	TGTGCCACCCAACAGGGGGCCTGGGGCTACACCTTC
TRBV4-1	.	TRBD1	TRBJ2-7	CASSQGPDRSTYEQYF	TGCGCCAGCAGCCAAGGGCCGGACAGGTCCACCTACGAGCAGTACTTC
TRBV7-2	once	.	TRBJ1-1	CASSLRSRTANTEAFF	TGTGCCAGCAGCCTAAGAAGCAGGACAGCGAACACTGAAGCTTTCTTT
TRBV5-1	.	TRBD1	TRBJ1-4	CASSLDGTGGTNEKLFF	TGCGCCAGCAGCTTGGACGGGACAGGGGGAACTAATGAAAAACTGTTTTTT
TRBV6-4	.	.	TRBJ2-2	CASSDGTNTGELFF	TGTGCCAGCAGTGACGGGACAAACACCGGGGAGCTGTTTTTT
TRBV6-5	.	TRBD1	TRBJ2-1	CASSYSGQTNEQFF	TGTGCCAGCAGTTACTCGGGACAGACCAATGAGCAGTTCTTC
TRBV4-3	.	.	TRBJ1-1	CASSQDWAPNTEAFF	TGCGCCAGCAGCCAAGACTGGGCTCCGAACACTGAAGCTTTCTTT
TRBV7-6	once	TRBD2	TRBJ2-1	CASSLLGGGPYNEQFF	TGTGCCAGCAGCTTATTAGGCGGGGGGCCCTACAATGAGCAGTTCTTC
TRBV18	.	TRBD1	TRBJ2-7	CASSRTGTGYEQYF	TGTGCCAGCTCACGTACCGGGACAGGGTACGAGCAGTACTTC
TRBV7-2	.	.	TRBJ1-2	CASSFTLLNYGYTF	TGTGCCAGCAGCTTTACTCTTCTAAACTATGGCTACACCTTC
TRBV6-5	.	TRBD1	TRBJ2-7	CASSYSGLGGGYEQYF	TGTGCCAGCAGTTATTCCGGTCTAGGGGGCGGGTACGAGCAGTACTTC
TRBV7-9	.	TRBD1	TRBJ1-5	CASSFGQEDQPQHF	TGTGCCAGCAGCTTTGGACAGGAGGATCAGCCCCAGCATTTT
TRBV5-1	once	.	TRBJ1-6	CASSLALGALSPLHF	TGCGCCAGCAGCTTGGCCTTAGGGGCACTCTCACCCCTCCACTTT
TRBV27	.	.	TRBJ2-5	CASSLRSGVSTQYF	TGTGCCAGCAGTTTACGTTCGGGGGTATCGACCCAGTACTTC
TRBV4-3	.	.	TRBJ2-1	CASSQDLRGSPFF	TGCGCCAGCAGCCAAGATCTGCGAGGGTCTCCGTTCTTC
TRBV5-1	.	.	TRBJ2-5	CASSLGTGFGETQYF	TGCGCCAGCAGCTTGGGCACAGGGTTCGGAGAGACCCAGTACTTC
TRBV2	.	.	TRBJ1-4	CASSDYSLATNEKLFF	TGTGCCAGCAGTGATTACAGTTTGGCAACTAATGAAAAACTGTTTTTT
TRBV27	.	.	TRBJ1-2	CASSGSRGYTF	TGTGCCAGCAGTGGTTCCAGGGGCTACACCTTC
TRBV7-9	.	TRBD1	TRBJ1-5	CASSSHPTRGGKGNQPQHF	TGTGCCAGCAGCTCCCACCCGACCCGAGGGGGCAAGGGCAATCAGCCCCAGCATTTT
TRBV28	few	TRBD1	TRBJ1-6	CASSLQTGASPLHF	TGTGCCAGCAGTTTACAGACAGGGGCTTCACCCCTCCACTTT